This TCR beta chain is drawn from a study of control samples from healthy donors and cancer patients (dated by TCRdb to about 2020). As concerns this clone: This clone's antigen is unknown. Base quality data are lacking; no much larger clone is found one base away.

The germline V gene (reference sequence) supplies CDR1 GTSNPN and CDR2 SVGIG. V sheds 5 bases and J sheds 3 bases, leaving 17 bases between their ends. Reading from cysteine to phenylalanine, the CDR3 counts 15 amino acids. The entry retains the CDR3 DNA only, 45 bases that are in frame from base 1. The method was the immunoSEQ multiplex PCR assay. The clones in this table, taken by TCRdb from immuneACCESS, are in-frame only. Not every clone is retained; where verified, under half of the shortfall comes from an unresolved V gene, and the cause of the rest is unknown. The sample yields fewer than 4,000 clones; 77% were counted once. Approximately 9% of the sample is in the top ten clones.

The chain is assembled from TRBV30 and TRBJ1-5; no D segment can be confidently identified. Input material: formalin-fixed, paraffin-embedded tissue. The sequence came from a female donor with melanoma. The CDR3 protein: CAWAPSVTYNQPQHF. The DNA reads TGTGCCTGGGCCCCCTCCGTCACGTACAATCAGCCCCAGCATTTT.